One and the same sample provided the 12 T cell receptor beta chains below, sequenced in a study of graft-versus-host responses after intestinal transplantation (dated by TCRdb to the early 2020s). Libraries were built with the immunoSEQ multiplex PCR assay. Held by TCRdb, this immuneACCESS table contains in-frame sequences only and omits some clones. Under half of the omission traces to an unresolved V gene where checked; the cause of the rest is unknown. The sample has thousands of clones on record, 30% to 35% of them singletons. About 3% of the sample goes to the ten largest clones. The sample's time point label is to be understood as: cells obtained before transplantation from donor or recipient. Mixed lymphocyte reactions plated about 200,000 CFSE-labeled pre-transplant responders with about 200,000 irradiated violet-dye-labeled stimulators and were cultured for 6 to 7 days. The sample consisted of alloreactive CD8+ T cells from a mixed lymphocyte reaction culture, taken before transplantation. The cell subset or site label corresponds to: CFSE-low proliferating T cells sorted from roughly 6-day pre-transplant mixed lymphocyte reaction (GvH or HvG direction). The receptors stem from a human patient who was an organ donor for intestinal transplantation.

This chain uses TRBV5-4 with TRBJ2-7; 10 bases align to TRBD2. Germline V gene lookup returns CDR1 SGHNT and CDR2 YYREEE (reference sequence). J gave up 4 bases and V 1 base, and 2 bases lay outside the gene matches. The CDR3 has 14 amino acids. CDR3 bases: TGTGCCAGCAGCTTGAGCGGGGGGGAATACGAGCAGTACTTC. The encoded protein is CASSLSGGEYEQYF.

The chain's CDR3 is CASSVGGGGTDTQYF. The CDR3 DNA is TGTGCCAGCAGCGTAGGTGGAGGTGGCACAGATACGCAGTATTTT. The genes are TRBV9 and TRBJ2-3; D perhaps matches TRBD2 (5 bases). Deletions cut 0 bases from V and 1 base from J, with 9 bases between. The CDR3 extends over 15 amino acids. CDR1 is SGDLS, CDR2 YYNGEE, per germline.

This clone showed up just a few times. The chain joins TRBV19 to TRBJ1-3; possible D gene TRBD1, 5 bases. This CDR3 has 16 residues. V was trimmed by 4 bases and J by 2 bases, leaving 15 bases between them. Looked up from germline, CDR1 is LNHDA and CDR2 is SQIVND (reference sequence). CDR3 DNA: TGTGCCAGTAGTACACAGGCCCGGTACGCTGGAAACACCATATATTTT. It is translated as CASSTQARYAGNTIYF.

This clone was found a few times. The CDR3 DNA follows: TGTGCCAGCAGCACCCCGGGACAGGGATACGAGCAGTACTTC. Amino acid sequence: CASSTPGQGYEQYF. The chain recombines TRBV9 with TRBJ2-7, with 9 nucleotides matching TRBD1. The CDR3 consists of 14 residues. Germline V gene sequence: CDR1 SGDLS, CDR2 YYNGEE. With 4 bases clipped from V and 4 bases from J, the junction kept 6 bases outside the gene matches.

This clone was detected only a few times. The J gene is TRBJ2-5, the V gene TRBV10-3; maybe TRBD1 (5 bases). The CDR3 sequence is 13 residues long. CDR1 is ENHRY, CDR2 SYGVKD, per germline. Trimming removed 6 bases from V and 4 bases from J, with 12 bases in between. CDR3 in DNA: TGTGCCATCAGCCTCTTAAGGGGAGAGACCCAGTACTTC. As protein: CAISLLRGETQYF.

This clone is labeled as medium-sized. The gene calls are TRBV30 and TRBJ1-4; no definite D call. Germline V gene sequence: CDR1 GTSNPN, CDR2 SVGIG (reference sequence). Trimming removed 3 bases at V and 0 bases at J, with 11 bases between. CDR3 length: 15 residues. The CDR3, as DNA: TGTGCCTGGAGCGGCGGGAGCTCAACTAATGAAAAACTGTTTTTT. Translation: CAWSGGSSTNEKLFF.

J is TRBJ1-5 and V is TRBV4-3; a possible D gene is TRBD1 (6 bases). The V end lost 4 bases, the J end lost 4 bases, and 14 bases lay between the germline ends. Germline CDR1 and CDR2: LGHNA and YSLEER. The CDR3 contains 15 residues. CDR3: CASSPSDSRNQPQHF. The CDR3 DNA is TGCGCCAGCAGCCCCTCGGACAGTCGGAATCAGCCCCAGCATTTT.

The gene calls are TRBV10-3 and TRBJ2-6; no clear D. Trimming removed 8 bases from V and 5 bases from J, with 10 bases in between. The CDR3 is 13 residues long. The germline CDR1 and CDR2 sequences are ENHRY and SYGVKD. CDR3 loop: CAIAGDRANVLTF. The CDR3 DNA reads TGTGCCATCGCAGGCGATCGGGCCAACGTCCTGACTTTC.

The V gene is TRBV28, the J gene TRBJ2-7, with 7 nucleotides matching TRBD2. V was clipped by 8 bases and J by 3 bases; unmatched bases: 4. Germline V gene sequence: CDR1 MDHEN, CDR2 SYDVKM. The CDR3 runs to 12 residues. The chain's CDR3 is CASESSGYEQYF. The DNA of the CDR3 is TGTGCCAGCGAGTCTAGCGGCTACGAGCAGTACTTC.

The chain's CDR3 is CASSGAGGAYEQYF. In nucleotides, the CDR3 is TGTGCCAGTAGTGGGGCGGGGGGAGCCTACGAGCAGTACTTC. This rearrangement joins TRBV19 to TRBJ2-7; 8 nucleotides line up with TRBD2. Germline assignment: CDR1 LNHDA and CDR2 SQIVND (reference sequence). The CDR3 sequence is 14 residues long. V shed 5 bases and J 2 bases; nucleotides not matched to a gene: 5. Filled out from reference TRBV19 and TRBJ2-7, the complete variable domain reads DGGITQSPKYLFRKEGQNVTLSCEQNLNHDAMYWYRQDPGQGLRLIYYSQIVNDFQKGDIAEGYSVSREKKESFPLTVTSAQKNPTAFYLCASSGAGGAYEQYFGPGTRLTVT.

By share, this clone counts as medium-sized. J is TRBJ1-1 and V is TRBV11-3; weak D call: TRBD1 (5 bases). The CDR3 totals 13 residues. The germline V and J ends were trimmed by 7 bases and 6 bases, with 15 bases remaining between them. Germline V gene lookup returns CDR1 SGHNT and CDR2 YENEEA. The CDR3 coding sequence is TGTGCCAGCATGAGCAGGGAGGGCCCTGAAGCTTTCTTT. Amino acid sequence: CASMSREGPEAFF.

The genes are TRBV30 and TRBJ2-3; D perhaps matches TRBD2 (5 bases). The CDR3 loop spans 13 amino acids. V was pared by 5 bases and J by 5 bases, with 14 bases between. Germline CDR1 GTSNPN, CDR2 SVGIG (reference sequence). CDR3 protein: CAWDGVHGDTQYF. DNA for the CDR3: TGTGCCTGGGACGGGGTGCACGGAGATACGCAGTATTTT.